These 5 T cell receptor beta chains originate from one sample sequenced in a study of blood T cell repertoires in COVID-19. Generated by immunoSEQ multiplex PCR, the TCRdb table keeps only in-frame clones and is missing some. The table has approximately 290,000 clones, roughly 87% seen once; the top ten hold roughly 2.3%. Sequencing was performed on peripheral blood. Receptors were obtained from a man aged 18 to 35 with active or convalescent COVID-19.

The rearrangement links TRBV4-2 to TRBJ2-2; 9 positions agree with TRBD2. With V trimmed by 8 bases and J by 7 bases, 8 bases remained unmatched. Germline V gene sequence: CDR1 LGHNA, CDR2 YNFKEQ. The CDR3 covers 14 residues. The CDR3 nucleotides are TGTGCCAGCGGTAGCGGGAGCCGGGGCGGGGAGCTGTTTTTT. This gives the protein CASGSGSRGGELFF.

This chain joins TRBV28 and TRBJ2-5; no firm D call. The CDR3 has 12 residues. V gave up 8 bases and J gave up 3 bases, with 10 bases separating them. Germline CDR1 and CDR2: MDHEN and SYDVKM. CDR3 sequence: CASFGAEETQYF. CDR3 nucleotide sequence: TGTGCCAGCTTCGGAGCAGAAGAGACCCAGTACTTC.

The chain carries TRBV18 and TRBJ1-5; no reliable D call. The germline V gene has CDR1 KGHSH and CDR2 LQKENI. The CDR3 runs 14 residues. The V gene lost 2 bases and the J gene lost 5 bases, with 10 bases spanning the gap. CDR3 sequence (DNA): TGTGCCAGCTCACCAGGGTTCGGGGATCAGCCCCAGCATTTT. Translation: CASSPGFGDQPQHF.

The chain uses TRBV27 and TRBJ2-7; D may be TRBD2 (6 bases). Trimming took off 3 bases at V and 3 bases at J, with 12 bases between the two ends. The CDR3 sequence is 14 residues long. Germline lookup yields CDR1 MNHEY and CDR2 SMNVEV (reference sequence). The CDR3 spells CASSFSSAYYEQYF. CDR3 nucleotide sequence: TGTGCCAGCAGTTTTTCTAGCGCCTACTACGAGCAGTACTTC.

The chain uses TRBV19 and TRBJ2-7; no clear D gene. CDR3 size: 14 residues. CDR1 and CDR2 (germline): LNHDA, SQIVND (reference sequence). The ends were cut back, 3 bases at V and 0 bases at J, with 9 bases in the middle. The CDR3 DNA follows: TGTGCCAGTAGTATTTCACGCGGCTCCTACGAGCAGTACTTC. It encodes CASSISRGSYEQYF.